Presented here are 13 T cell receptor beta chains from one specimen sequenced in a study of shared clonotypes between healthy human individuals. Profiling relied on immunoSEQ multiplex PCR, and the TCRdb table lists in-frame clones only, not all of them. The repertoire includes a few hundred thousand clones, 90% to 97% of them detected once, and 0.25% to 0.35% sits in the top ten. The sequenced material came from memory CD8+ T cells sorted from blood. Subset: CD45RO+ cells pooled with CCR7-negative TemRA cells. Receptors originate from a man between 25 and 39 years old in good health.

The V gene is TRBV5-1, the J gene TRBJ1-5; possibly TRBD1 for D (5 bases). The CDR3 sequence is 15 residues long. Trimming removed 1 base from V and 7 bases from J, with 15 bases in between. Germline lookup yields CDR1 SGHRS and CDR2 YFSETQ. CDR3 loop: CASSLTSGFGQPQHF. The CDR3 coding sequence is TGCGCCAGCAGCTTGACGTCAGGGTTTGGGCAGCCCCAGCATTTT.

The gene calls are TRBV9 and TRBJ1-2, with D unresolved. This CDR3 comprises 15 residues. The germline CDR1 and CDR2 sequences are SGDLS and YYNGEE. With 7 bases removed from V and 4 bases from J, the gap between germline ends came to 20 bases. CDR3 region: CASLVVLRKTYGYTF. CDR3 DNA sequence: TGTGCCAGCCTAGTTGTACTCAGAAAGACCTATGGCTACACCTTC.

This sequence joins TRBV27 and TRBJ2-3; no clear D gene. Germline values: CDR1 MNHEY, CDR2 SMNVEV (reference sequence). Trimming removed 0 bases from V and 7 bases from J, with 11 bases in between. The CDR3 contains 14 residues. The CDR3 DNA follows: TGTGCCAGCAGTTTATCCTGGGGTGATTATACGCAGTATTTT. Protein sequence: CASSLSWGDYTQYF.

The chain has TRBV28 and TRBJ2-7; D is unclear. Deletions cut 5 bases from V and 3 bases from J, with 14 bases between. CDR3 length equals 14 residues. Germline V gene lookup returns CDR1 MDHEN and CDR2 SYDVKM. The CDR3 sequence is CASSRPSSLYEQYF. CDR3 nucleotides: TGTGCCAGCAGTCGCCCCTCTTCTCTCTACGAGCAGTACTTC.

This sequence joins TRBV28 and TRBJ2-7, with a weak D call TRBD2 (5 bases). CDR1 is MDHEN and CDR2 is SYDVKM in the germline V gene. The CDR3 loop spans 13 amino acids. V gave up 8 bases and J gave up 2 bases, with 13 bases separating them. For the CDR3, the DNA is TGTGCCAGCGGGTCCCCCGGGGCCTACGAGCAGTACTTC. This sequence encodes CASGSPGAYEQYF. The full variable domain, its missing parts supplied by reference TRBV28 and TRBJ2-7, is DVKVTQSSRYLVKRTGEKVFLECVQDMDHENMFWYRQDPGLGLRLIYFSYDVKMKEKGDIPEGYSVSREKKERFSLILESASTNQTSMYLCASGSPGAYEQYFGPGTRLTVT.

This clone was recorded once. The chain uses TRBV4-1 and TRBJ2-2; the match to TRBD2 covers 11 bases. In germline, CDR1 is MGHRA, CDR2 YSYEKL. With V trimmed by 3 bases and J by 5 bases, 11 bases remained unmatched. The CDR3 runs 18 residues. The CDR3 reads CASSQTTTSGRRTGELFF. CDR3 bases: TGCGCCAGCAGCCAGACAACTACTAGCGGGAGAAGGACCGGGGAGCTGTTTTTT.

This sequence joins TRBV4-1 and TRBJ2-3, with D maybe TRBD2 (6 bases). The CDR3 has 15 residues. CDR1 is MGHRA, CDR2 YSYEKL, per germline. Trimming shortened V by 1 base and J by 3 bases, and 11 bases separated the two germline ends. Here the CDR3 reads CASSQVYLATDTQYF. The DNA of the CDR3 is TGCGCCAGCAGCCAAGTATATCTAGCGACAGATACGCAGTATTTT.

The V gene is TRBV10-2, the J gene TRBJ2-1; 13 bases line up with TRBD2. The germline V gene encodes CDR1 WSHSY and CDR2 SAAADI. This CDR3 contains 15 residues. The junction had 4 bases not matched to a gene; V was cut back by 4 bases and J by 7 bases. The CDR3 is CASSVLAGGGNEQFF. CDR3 nucleotide sequence: TGCGCCAGCAGTGTACTAGCGGGAGGGGGAAATGAGCAGTTCTTC.

This chain links TRBV19 with TRBJ2-1; no definite D call. The CDR3 runs 13 residues. Trimming removed 7 bases from V and 4 bases from J, with 11 bases in between. CDR1 and CDR2 (germline): LNHDA, SQIVND (reference sequence). CDR3: CASTNLIYNEQFF. Here the CDR3 DNA reads TGTGCCAGTACCAACCTTATTTACAATGAGCAGTTCTTC.

The V call is TRBV9, the J call TRBJ2-7; 13 nucleotides match TRBD2. The V gene end was trimmed by 4 bases and the J gene end by 7 bases; junction bases not matched to a gene: 11. CDR3 length: 16 amino acids. CDR1 and CDR2 (germline): SGDLS, YYNGEE. CDR3 in amino acids: CASSPHGLAGAEEQYF. In DNA form, the CDR3 reads TGTGCCAGCAGCCCCCACGGACTAGCGGGAGCAGAAGAGCAGTACTTC. The variable domain in full, completed from reference TRBV9 and TRBJ2-7, reads DSGVTQTPKHLITATGQRVTLRCSPRSGDLSVYWYQQSLDQGLQFLIQYYNGEERAKGNILERFSAQQFPDLHSELNLSSLELGDSALYFCASSPHGLAGAEEQYFGPGTRLTVT.

In this sample, this clone turned up once. The V call is TRBV9, the J call TRBJ2-1; 8 bases line up with TRBD2. V was pared by 0 bases and J by 3 bases, with 2 bases of the junction left unmatched. Germline values: CDR1 SGDLS, CDR2 YYNGEE. This CDR3 region has 15 residues. The chain's CDR3 is CASSVDREGYNEQFF. In nucleotides, the CDR3 is TGTGCCAGCAGCGTAGACCGGGAGGGCTACAATGAGCAGTTCTTC.

The rearrangement uses TRBV6-5 and TRBJ1-5, with D hard to call. Trimming stripped 0 bases from V and 10 bases from J, with 19 bases between. The germline V gene has CDR1 MNHEY and CDR2 SVGAGI. The CDR3 has 16 residues. The CDR3 nucleotides read TGTGCCAGCAGTTACTCGGGTCGGTGGGGTCGGGGACCCCAGCATTTT. Amino acid sequence: CASSYSGRWGRGPQHF.

The chain joins TRBV14 to TRBJ2-7; D is unresolved. With 3 bases removed from V and 2 bases from J, the gap between germline ends came to 8 bases. This CDR3 has 13 residues. CDR1 is SGHDN and CDR2 is FVKESK in the germline V gene. In nucleotides, the CDR3 is TGTGCCAGCAGCCATAAATGGGCCTACGAGCAGTACTTC. It yields the protein CASSHKWAYEQYF. The whole variable domain, filled in from reference TRBV14 and TRBJ2-7, reads EAGVTQFPSHSVIEKGQTVTLRCDPISGHDNLYWYRRVMGKEIKFLLHFVKESKQDESGMPNNRFLAERTGGTYSTLKVQPAELEDSGVYFCASSHKWAYEQYFGPGTRLTVT.